Following are 22 T cell receptor beta chains from one sample sequenced in a study of blood T cell repertoires in COVID-19. The repertoire was sequenced with immunoSEQ multiplex PCR; TCRdb's copy has only in-frame clones and lacks some. The sample lists 150,000 to 200,000 clones; roughly 86% were seen once. The sequencing sample was made of peripheral blood. These receptor sequences come from a man aged 40-50 years with active or convalescent COVID-19.

The genes are TRBV5-1 and TRBJ2-5; D remains unclear. Germline V lookup: CDR1 SGHRS, CDR2 YFSETQ. With 0 bases removed from V and 1 base from J, the gap between germline ends came to 10 bases. The CDR3 length is 15 residues. CDR3 in amino acids: CASSLATGPQETQYF. The CDR3 nucleotides are TGCGCCAGCAGCTTGGCTACGGGTCCCCAAGAGACCCAGTACTTC.

This rearrangement joins TRBV19 to TRBJ2-5, with D perhaps matching TRBD2 (6 bases). There are 13 residues in the CDR3. V lost 3 bases and J lost 6, with 11 bases in between. Germline values: CDR1 LNHDA, CDR2 SQIVND (reference sequence). For the CDR3, the DNA is TGTGCCAGTAGTATCTACGGGGGTAAGACCCAGTACTTC. It translates to CASSIYGGKTQYF.

The chain carries TRBV10-3 and TRBJ1-2; D is perhaps TRBD1 (5 bases). There are 12 residues in the CDR3. CDR1 is ENHRY and CDR2 is SYGVKD in the germline V gene. V lost 3 bases, J lost 7 bases, and 9 bases lay in between. The CDR3 region has the DNA TGTGCCATCAGTGAAGGACAAAGTGGCTACACCTTC. This encodes CAISEGQSGYTF.

J is TRBJ2-7 and V is TRBV2; D is possibly TRBD1 (6 bases). This CDR3 spans 15 amino acids. Germline CDR1 and CDR2: SNHLY and FYNNEI. V lost 4 bases and J lost 4, with 17 bases in between. The CDR3 sequence: CASSVSGGAGYEQYF. The CDR3, as DNA: TGTGCCAGCAGTGTATCTGGGGGCGCAGGGTACGAGCAGTACTTC.

This clone was found once. This chain joins TRBV24-1 and TRBJ1-5; tentatively, D is TRBD1 (5 bases). Trimming shortened V by 3 bases and J by 6 bases, and 5 bases separated the two germline ends. The CDR3 sequence is 12 residues long. Germline CDR1 KGHDR, CDR2 SFDVKD. The CDR3 region is CATSDRGQPQHF. CDR3 nucleotides: TGTGCCACCAGTGATAGGGGTCAGCCCCAGCATTTT.

The gene calls are TRBV9 and TRBJ1-1, with 9 bases identical to TRBD1. The V gene end was trimmed by 4 bases and the J gene end by 0 bases; junction bases not matched to a gene: 4. This CDR3 has 15 amino acids. Per the germline V gene, CDR1 is SGDLS and CDR2 is YYNGEE. This CDR3 reads CASSTGGLMNTEAFF. The CDR3 DNA sequence: TGTGCCAGCAGCACAGGGGGCCTAATGAACACTGAAGCTTTCTTT.

In regard to this clone: One junction end disagrees with the germline gene, perhaps due to a read error. J is TRBJ2-4 and V is TRBV7-7; 13 bases map to TRBD2. Germline V gene lookup returns CDR1 SSHAT and CDR2 FNYEAQ (reference sequence). The CDR3 consists of 17 residues. The chain's CDR3 is CASSLVTSGGAKNIQYF. The CDR3 DNA reads TGTGCTAGCAGCTTAGTGACTAGCGGGGGGGCCAAAAACATTCAGTACTTC.

This clone is a singleton in its sample. The gene calls are TRBV5-1 and TRBJ1-1; D gene uncertain. The CDR3 runs 13 residues. Germline CDR1 is SGHRS and CDR2 is YFSETQ. Trimming pared 5 bases from V and 0 bases from J, leaving 8 bases between. The CDR3 DNA sequence: TGCGCCAGCAGAGAGGGAATGAACACTGAAGCTTTCTTT. Its protein product is CASREGMNTEAFF.

The chain uses TRBV9 and TRBJ2-7; the D gene is possibly TRBD2 (5 bases). This CDR3 is built from 14 residues. Germline V gene sequence: CDR1 SGDLS, CDR2 YYNGEE. V was clipped by 4 bases and J by 1 base, with 12 bases between them. The CDR3 DNA is TGTGCCAGCAGCCCCCGGACTGGATCCTACGAGCAGTACTTC. Amino acid sequence: CASSPRTGSYEQYF.

The chain recombines TRBV7-3 with TRBJ2-2; 7 bases are a match to TRBD1. This CDR3 has 14 residues. Trimming took 5 bases from V and 8 from J; bases not matched to a gene: 8. CDR1 SGHTA and CDR2 FQGTGA come from the germline V gene. As DNA, the CDR3 is TGTGCCAGCAGCCTTGACAGGGTATCGGGGGAGCTGTTTTTT. Translating it yields CASSLDRVSGELFF.

This chain uses TRBV12-3 or TRBV12-4 with TRBJ2-3, with D perhaps TRBD2 (6 bases). The CDR3 is made up of 12 amino acids. Trimming shortened V by 5 bases and J by 12 bases, and 15 bases separated the two germline ends. The CDR3 DNA follows: TGTGCCAGCAGTCCAGCCGGGACTCCTCAGTATTTT. This encodes CASSPAGTPQYF.

The V and J genes are TRBV5-1 and TRBJ2-3; 7 bases fit TRBD1. The V segment lost 2 bases and the J segment 3 bases; nucleotides outside the gene matches: 6. CDR3 length: 15 residues. Germline loops: CDR1 SGHRS, CDR2 YFSETQ. The CDR3 protein is CASSFTGTATDTQYF. The CDR3 DNA sequence: TGCGCCAGCAGCTTCACCGGGACAGCTACAGATACGCAGTATTTT.

The J gene is TRBJ2-7, the V gene TRBV19, with D uncertain. The V end lost 3 bases, the J end lost 0 bases, and 9 bases lay between the germline ends. Germline lookup yields CDR1 LNHDA and CDR2 SQIVND (reference sequence). The CDR3 is 14 amino acids. The CDR3, as DNA: TGTGCCAGTAGTATGGGCGCATCCTCCTACGAGCAGTACTTC. Protein product: CASSMGASSYEQYF.

The gene calls are TRBV30 and TRBJ2-5; TRBD1 agrees at 7 bases. Germline lookup yields CDR1 GTSNPN and CDR2 SVGIG (reference sequence). The CDR3 length is 14 residues. V shed 3 bases, J shed 2 bases, and the junction held 6 bases outside the gene matches. DNA for the CDR3: TGTGCCTGGAGCCCAGGACAGGTACAAGAGACCCAGTACTTC. This codes for CAWSPGQVQETQYF.

This clone was seen a single time. J is TRBJ2-7 and V is TRBV29-1; TRBD1 matches at 11 bases. CDR1 is SQVTM and CDR2 is ANQGSEA in the germline V gene. J lost 1 base, V lost 6 bases, and 2 bases had no gene match. This CDR3 contains 13 residues. The CDR3 nucleotides are TGCAGCGTGGGGACAGGGGGATCCTACGAGCAGTACTTC. Its translation: CSVGTGGSYEQYF.

This chain connects TRBV6-1 to TRBJ2-7; 9 bases fit TRBD1. The CDR3 length is 16 residues. Per the germline V gene, CDR1 is MNHNS and CDR2 is SASEGT. V was pared by 1 base and J by 4 bases, with 8 bases of the junction left unmatched. CDR3 region: CASSEDSWGTGYEQYF. DNA of the CDR3: TGTGCCAGCAGTGAAGATTCATGGGGGACAGGGTACGAGCAGTACTTC.

This chain joins TRBV7-9 and TRBJ2-5; 8 positions match TRBD2. V lost 6 bases and J lost 6; bases outside the gene matches: 15. Germline V gene data show CDR1 as SEHNR and CDR2 as FQNEAQ (reference sequence). This CDR3 has 16 amino acids. The CDR3: CASRRVAGNRGQTQYF. CDR3 sequence (DNA): TGTGCCAGCAGACGTGTAGCGGGAAACCGGGGGCAGACCCAGTACTTC.

On this clone itself: The junction differs from germline at one of its ends, possibly a read error. J is TRBJ1-1 and V is TRBV29-1; D ambiguous. Germline V CDR1 and CDR2: SQVTM, ANQGSEA. The CDR3 runs to 11 residues. CDR3 amino acids: CSVEGQFEAFF. As DNA, the CDR3 is TGCAGCGTGGAAGGTCAGTTCGAAGCTTTCTTT.

The CDR3 DNA sequence: TGTGCCAGCAGCTCCCGATCGAGCACTGAAGCTTTCTTT. It specifies CASSSRSSTEAFF. The chain couples TRBV11-2 to TRBJ1-1; no clear D gene. V lost 4 bases and J lost 4, with 10 bases in between. The CDR3 runs 13 residues. Germline V gene lookup returns CDR1 SGHAT and CDR2 FQNNGV.

This sequence joins TRBV19 and TRBJ1-5; 7 bases fit TRBD1. Germline CDR1 reads LNHDA; CDR2 reads SQIVND (reference sequence). The junction had 5 bases not matched to a gene; V was cut back by 5 bases and J by 4 bases. The CDR3 consists of 14 residues. The CDR3 reads CASSGTATNQPQHF. DNA for the CDR3: TGTGCCAGTAGTGGGACAGCTACTAATCAGCCCCAGCATTTT.

CDR3 protein: CASSFGTGGNEQYF. For the CDR3, the DNA is TGTGCCAGCAGCTTCGGGACAGGGGGGAACGAGCAGTACTTC. The chain employs TRBV5-6 and TRBJ2-7; 11 bases map to TRBD1. CDR3 length equals 14 residues. The germline V gene encodes CDR1 SGHDT and CDR2 YYEEEE. The junction had 3 bases not matched to a gene; V was cut back by 2 bases and J by 5 bases.

This chain joins TRBV7-8 and TRBJ2-5, with 7 positions matching TRBD2. The V segment lost 5 bases and the J segment 5 bases; nucleotides outside the gene matches: 11. The germline V gene has CDR1 SGHVS and CDR2 FQNEAQ. CDR3 length equals 15 residues. The CDR3 region has the DNA TGTGCCAGCAGCCCTTGGGGAGGGAAGGGGGAGACCCAGTACTTC. Translation: CASSPWGGKGETQYF.